The T cell receptor (beta chain) under discussion was sequenced for a study of technical replicates of blood from a handful of donors. TCRdb's table, derived via immunoSEQ multiplex PCR, lists solely in-frame clones and lacks some. Of about 88,000 clones listed, less than 95% were seen once; the top ten hold 0.2% to 0.3%. Per germline, CDR1 WNHNN and CDR2 SYGVQD (reference sequence). The ends lost 0 bases at V and 1 base at J; junction bases unmatched: 10. The CDR3 has 18 residues. This receptor was obtained from a human donor in good health. V usage is TRBV10-1 and J usage is TRBJ1-1; 8 positions match TRBD1. What was sequenced was T cells isolated from PBMCs. The CDR3 nucleotides read TGCGCCAGCAGTGAGTCGAGCTTGAACGACAGGGGGAACACTGAAGCTTTCTTT. Amino acids: CASSESSLNDRGNTEAFF.